Included here is one TCR beta chain sequence, with context. Antigen specificity is unknown. The CDR3 covers 14 residues. CDR1 is SGHVS and CDR2 is FNYEAQ in the germline V gene. The V end lost 1 base, the J end lost 6 bases, and 7 bases lay between the germline ends. The data were produced by immunoSEQ multiplex PCR, yet TCRdb's version contains in-frame clones alone and is incomplete. The repertoire holds 150,000 to 180,000 clones, roughly nine tenths seen once, with about 19% in the top ten. The data derive from a study of T cell responses to AZD1222 COVID-19 vaccine. Looking at the study overall: Second-dose recipients at about 4 or about 12 weeks were treated as one pooled group. Whole-study findings and limits: Two doses of AZD1222 preceded a rise in Spike-specific TCR breadth and depth. Reportedly, nearly half of unique spike TCRs recognized epitopes outside B.1.351/B.1.1.7 mutations.

The sequence derives from an adult in good health. The sequencing used peripheral blood, collected on day 0 of AZD1222 vaccination. The chain links TRBV7-6 to TRBJ1-6, with D perhaps TRBD1 (5 bases). The CDR3 region is CASSLEQGNSPLHF. In nucleotides, the CDR3 is TGTGCCAGCAGCTTAGAGCAGGGTAATTCACCCCTCCACTTT.